The 17 T cell receptor beta chains reported below all come from one sample, sequenced in a study of blood T cell repertoires in COVID-19. Sequencing used immunoSEQ multiplex PCR; TCRdb keeps in-frame clones, though not all of them. Of some 43,000 clones listed, 84% are singletons. The sequencing input was peripheral blood. These receptors came from a man between 50 and 59 years old with active COVID-19.

For the CDR3, the DNA is TGCGCCAGCTCAGCGGGGGGCCAAAACATTCAGTACTTC. This gives the protein CASSAGGQNIQYF. This chain joins TRBV10-2 and TRBJ2-4; 9 bases agree with TRBD2. The V gene's germline CDR1 is WSHSY and CDR2 SAAADI. This CDR3 is built from 13 residues. The V gene end was trimmed by 8 bases and the J gene end by 5 bases; junction bases not matched to a gene: 4.

Only one count was recorded for this clone. The chain carries TRBV28 and TRBJ2-5; 11 bases are a match to TRBD1. CDR1 MDHEN and CDR2 SYDVKM come from the germline V gene. V lost 2 bases and J lost 4; bases outside the gene matches: 3. CDR3 length: 15 residues. CDR3 nucleotide sequence: TGTGCCAGCAGTTTACCGGGACAGGGGGTAGAGACCCAGTACTTC. Translated, it gives CASSLPGQGVETQYF.

The genes are TRBV4-3 and TRBJ2-5; no reliable D call. Germline V gives CDR1 LGHNA, CDR2 YSLEER. Trimming removed 4 bases from V and 1 base from J, with 7 bases in between. This CDR3 has 13 amino acids. The CDR3 coding sequence is TGCGCCAGCAGCCTGAACTTCCAAGAGACCCAGTACTTC. Its translation: CASSLNFQETQYF.

This clone was recorded only once. This chain uses TRBV21-1 with TRBJ2-1; the table's TRBD1 call for D was not verified on the DNA. TRBV21-1 is labeled a pseudogene. The CDR3 covers 15 residues. The CDR3 DNA follows: TGTGCCAGCAGCAGAAGGGGGCGTGAAATCAATGAGCAGTTCTTC. It encodes CASSRRGREINEQFF.

The chain recombines TRBV12-3 or TRBV12-4 with TRBJ2-5; TRBD2 might be the D (6 bases). CDR3 size: 13 residues. V was trimmed by 3 bases and J by 3 bases, leaving 8 bases between them. CDR3 loop: CASSFGREETQYF. The CDR3 nucleotides read TGTGCCAGCAGTTTCGGGAGAGAAGAGACCCAGTACTTC.

CDR3 protein: CASSLGTGTYEQYF. CDR3 sequence (DNA): TGTGCCAGCAGCTTAGGGACAGGGACCTACGAGCAGTACTTC. The chain combines TRBV5-6 with TRBJ2-7, with 9 bases matching TRBD1. The V and J ends lost 2 bases and 2 bases, in that order; junction bases with no gene match: 2. Germline-derived CDR1 and CDR2 are SGHDT and YYEEEE. CDR3 length equals 14 residues.

This clone was counted a few times. V gene TRBV5-6 combines with J gene TRBJ1-1; D possibly corresponds to TRBD1 (5 bases). The V gene's germline CDR1 is SGHDT and CDR2 YYEEEE. The CDR3 spans 15 residues. The V gene lost 4 bases and the J gene lost 1 base, with 14 bases spanning the gap. CDR3 in amino acids: CASSPLTDSNTEAFF. For the CDR3, the DNA is TGTGCCAGCAGCCCCCTGACAGACTCGAACACTGAAGCTTTCTTT.

The chain employs TRBV5-5 and TRBJ2-1; D gene uncertain. The ends were cut back, 1 base at V and 9 bases at J, with 14 bases in the middle. Germline V lookup: CDR1 SGHKS, CDR2 YYEKEE (reference sequence). This CDR3 comprises 14 residues. CDR3: CASSLLRRSGEQFF. CDR3 nucleotide sequence: TGTGCCAGCAGCTTGCTACGCCGGTCGGGTGAGCAGTTCTTC.

This rearrangement joins TRBV29-1 to TRBJ1-4, with TRBD1 as a possible D gene (5 bases). CDR1 and CDR2 (germline): SQVTM, ANQGSEA. V lost 4 bases to trimming and J lost 10 bases, with 13 bases between them. The CDR3 has 12 amino acids. CDR3: CSVVWGDGKLFF. Here the CDR3 DNA reads TGCAGCGTTGTCTGGGGGGATGGAAAACTGTTTTTT.

The gene calls are TRBV12-5 and TRBJ1-1, with unresolved D. Germline V gene lookup returns CDR1 LGHNT and CDR2 FRNRAP. V was shortened by 4 bases and J by 5 bases, with 8 bases between the two germline ends. The CDR3 contains 12 residues. The CDR3: CASGSSRTEAFF. As DNA, the CDR3 is TGTGCTAGTGGTTCGTCCCGGACTGAAGCTTTCTTT.

J is TRBJ2-2 and V is TRBV4-1, with D possibly being TRBD1 (5 bases). V lost 0 bases and J 8 bases, leaving 16 bases between the germline ends. Germline V gene data show CDR1 as MGHRA and CDR2 as YSYEKL. CDR3 length: 16 amino acids. The CDR3 sequence: CASSQESRTYLGELFF. The CDR3 coding sequence is TGCGCCAGCAGCCAAGAATCGAGGACATATCTTGGGGAGCTGTTTTTT.

The rearrangement joins TRBV6-1 to TRBJ2-3, with TRBD2 matching over 9 bases. Per germline, CDR1 MNHNS and CDR2 SASEGT. V lost 3 bases and J lost 3; bases outside the gene matches: 10. This CDR3 is 17 amino acids long. CDR3 bases: TGTGCCAGCAGTGATGCAGGCGGGGGGGCGGGGACAGATACGCAGTATTTT. Translating it yields CASSDAGGGAGTDTQYF.

A remark on this clone: Other DNA sequences in this specimen translate into the identical CDR3. The chain uses TRBV12-3 or TRBV12-4 and TRBJ2-2; D uncertain. V was shortened by 7 bases and J by 3 bases, with 3 bases between the two germline ends. The CDR3 contains 11 residues. As DNA, the CDR3 is TGTGCCAGCACCTACACCGGGGAGCTGTTTTTT. This sequence encodes CASTYTGELFF.

The rearrangement links TRBV19 to TRBJ1-1; possible D gene TRBD1, 5 bases. CDR3 length: 13 amino acids. The germline gives CDR1 LNHDA, CDR2 SQIVND (reference sequence). With 7 bases removed from V and 0 bases from J, the gap between germline ends came to 9 bases. CDR3 amino acids: CASTKQVNTEAFF. The DNA for the CDR3 is TGTGCCAGTACTAAACAGGTGAACACTGAAGCTTTCTTT.

The J gene is TRBJ2-2, the V gene TRBV6-5; 13 bases are shared with TRBD2. V lost 9 bases and J lost 7; bases outside the gene matches: 8. The germline V gene has CDR1 MNHEY and CDR2 SVGAGI. This CDR3 region has 15 residues. CDR3 nucleotides: TGTGCCAGTACTCGACTAGCGGGGGGTGTCGGGGAGCTGTTTTTT. This sequence encodes CASTRLAGGVGELFF.

The chain joins TRBV19 to TRBJ2-7; 9 nucleotides line up with TRBD1. Germline V gene sequence: CDR1 LNHDA, CDR2 SQIVND (reference sequence). This CDR3 has 14 amino acids. V trimming: 6 bases; J trimming: 6 bases; junction bases outside the gene matches: 9. This CDR3 reads CASRVGTGYSEQYF. CDR3 DNA sequence: TGTGCCAGTAGGGTCGGGACAGGGTATTCCGAGCAGTACTTC.

This chain uses TRBV5-4 with TRBJ1-1; D perhaps matches TRBD1 (5 bases). This CDR3 is 15 amino acids long. CDR1 is SGHNT, CDR2 YYREEE, per germline (reference sequence). Trimming cost V 0 bases and J 5 bases, with 14 bases left between them. The CDR3 nucleotides read TGTGCCAGCAGCTTGGTAGGCAGGGCATTAACTGAAGCTTTCTTT. Translation gives CASSLVGRALTEAFF.